The rows below give T cell receptor beta chains drawn from one sample of a study of blood T cell repertoires in COVID-19. This table comes from immunoSEQ multiplex PCR, and its TCRdb copy is limited to in-frame clones, with some not included. The sample consists of just over 250,000 clones, approximately 89% of them appearing once. Sequenced input: peripheral blood. These TCRs come from a man aged 40-49 years who had recovered from COVID-19. Both conserved end residues are part of each CDR3. A D gene is named only where the DNA matches it firmly. Not all rows give a size; the values are once, few, many and, for expanded clones, a class.

size,J,length,D,V,CDR3,DNA
-,TRBJ2-3,18,TRBD2,TRBV7-2,CASSIRTSGRSLGDTQYF,TGTGCCAGCAGCATCAGGACTAGCGGGAGATCATTGGGAGATACGCAGTATTTT
-,TRBJ2-3,15,-,TRBV9,CASSVAGKVPDTQYF,TGTGCCAGCAGCGTTGCGGGAAAAGTCCCAGATACGCAGTATTTT
once,TRBJ2-5,15,-,TRBV25-1,CASSDWGTSQETQYF,TGTGCCAGCAGTGACTGGGGGACAAGTCAAGAGACCCAGTACTTC
-,TRBJ1-1,14,-,TRBV11-3,CASSLDGGDTEAFF,TGTGCCAGCAGCTTAGATGGAGGGGACACTGAAGCTTTCTTT
-,TRBJ2-1,15,-,TRBV6-2/TRBV6-3,CASSYRGASYNEQFF,TGTGCCAGCAGTTACCGGGGGGCTTCCTACAATGAGCAGTTCTTC
-,TRBJ2-7,14,-,TRBV11-2,CASSLALQIYEQYF,TGTGCCAGCAGCTTAGCCTTACAGATCTACGAGCAGTACTTC
-,TRBJ1-5,17,TRBD1,TRBV3-1/TRBV3-2,CASSPNLRTGGDQPQHF,TGTGCCAGCAGCCCGAATCTTCGGACAGGGGGCGATCAGCCCCAGCATTTT
-,TRBJ2-7,15,TRBD2,TRBV7-8,CASSFLAGGHYEQYF,TGTGCCAGCAGCTTTCTTGCGGGGGGGCATTACGAGCAGTACTTC
-,TRBJ2-5,15,TRBD1,TRBV27,CASSLGGPGGETQYF,TGTGCCAGCAGTTTGGGGGGCCCAGGGGGCGAGACCCAGTACTTC
once,TRBJ1-1,14,-,TRBV29-1,CSVGSEVRRTEAFF,TGCAGCGTTGGATCAGAGGTCCGACGCACTGAAGCTTTCTTT
-,TRBJ2-2,14,TRBD2,TRBV20-1,CSASLAGNTGELFF,TGCAGTGCTAGTCTAGCGGGGAACACCGGGGAGCTGTTTTTT
-,TRBJ2-1,16,TRBD2,TRBV27,CASSLWGGRINNEQFF,TGTGCCAGCAGTTTATGGGGCGGGAGGATAAACAATGAGCAGTTCTTC
-,TRBJ2-3,16,TRBD2,TRBV2,CASTGLAGASTDTQYF,TGTGCCAGCACCGGACTAGCGGGCGCTAGCACAGATACGCAGTATTTT
once,TRBJ2-5,13,TRBD1,TRBV7-2,CASRATGFETQYF,TGTGCCAGCAGAGCGACAGGGTTTGAGACCCAGTACTTC
-,TRBJ1-1,13,TRBD1,TRBV25-1,CASSYRQGSEAFF,TGTGCCAGCAGCTACAGACAGGGCTCTGAAGCTTTCTTT
-,TRBJ1-1,15,TRBD1,TRBV6-6,CASSRGQEKNTEAFF,TGTGCCAGCAGTAGGGGACAGGAAAAGAACACTGAAGCTTTCTTT
few,TRBJ1-1,11,TRBD1,TRBV29-1,CSGGQDTEAFF,TGCAGCGGGGGACAGGACACTGAAGCTTTCTTT
-,TRBJ2-7,14,TRBD2,TRBV5-6,CASSLGTSGNEQYF,TGTGCCAGCAGCCTAGGGACTAGCGGCAACGAGCAGTACTTC
-,TRBJ1-3,15,-,TRBV6-5,CASSYTDSSGNTIYF,TGTGCCAGCAGTTACACGGACAGCTCTGGAAACACCATATATTTT
-,TRBJ1-2,13,-,TRBV6-1,CASSEGSRAGYTF,TGTGCCAGCAGTGAAGGCTCCAGAGCGGGCTACACCTTC
once,TRBJ1-3,16,TRBD1,TRBV19,CASSLYRGPSGNTIYF,TGTGCCAGTAGTCTTTACAGGGGGCCATCTGGAAACACCATATATTTT
-,TRBJ2-1,15,TRBD2,TRBV6-5,CASSRSGVSYNEQFF,TGTGCCAGCAGTAGGAGCGGGGTCTCCTACAATGAGCAGTTCTTC
-,TRBJ2-2,17,TRBD1,TRBV27,CASSFLPRGTVTGELFF,TGTGCCAGCAGTTTCTTACCCAGGGGGACGGTCACCGGGGAGCTGTTTTTT
-,TRBJ2-4,16,TRBD2,TRBV7-3,CASVHLREAAKNIQYF,TGTGCCAGCGTACACTTGCGGGAGGCAGCCAAAAACATTCAGTACTTC
-,TRBJ2-5,15,TRBD2,TRBV7-2,CASSLGRGGQETQYF,TGTGCCAGCAGCTTAGGACGGGGGGGCCAAGAGACCCAGTACTTC
-,TRBJ1-2,15,TRBD1,TRBV5-1,CASSPRQGGIYGYTF,TGCGCCAGCAGCCCGAGACAGGGGGGTATCTATGGCTACACCTTC
few,TRBJ2-1,12,-,TRBV6-4,CASSVPGGEQFF,TGTGCCAGCAGTGTTCCGGGCGGGGAGCAGTTCTTC
-,TRBJ2-3,13,-,TRBV5-1,CASTLAGADTQYF,TGCGCCAGCACCCTGGCAGGGGCAGATACGCAGTATTTT
-,TRBJ2-2,15,-,TRBV5-6,CASSLFTEITGELFF,TGTGCCAGCAGCTTGTTTACAGAGATCACCGGGGAGCTGTTTTTT
-,TRBJ2-7,14,TRBD2,TRBV7-6,CASSLGTSGTVQYF,TGTGCCAGCAGCTTAGGGACTAGCGGGACCGTGCAGTACTTC
few,TRBJ2-7,15,TRBD2,TRBV7-8,CASRDGTRLSYEQYF,TGTGCCAGCAGAGATGGGACTAGGCTTTCCTACGAGCAGTACTTC
-,TRBJ1-1,14,TRBD1,TRBV28,CASSFGQGNTEAFF,TGTGCCAGCAGCTTTGGACAGGGGAACACTGAAGCTTTCTTT
-,TRBJ2-3,14,-,TRBV10-3,CAIKGAGTTDTQYF,TGTGCCATCAAAGGAGCCGGAACAACAGATACGCAGTATTTT
-,TRBJ2-7,14,-,TRBV18,CASSRAGSSYEQYF,TGTGCCAGCTCTCGGGCGGGTAGCTCCTACGAGCAGTACTTC
-,TRBJ2-1,15,TRBD2,TRBV3-1/TRBV3-2,CASSLVLGTSNEQFF,TGTGCCAGCAGCCTTGTCTTAGGGACTAGCAATGAGCAGTTCTTC
-,TRBJ2-7,11,-,TRBV7-9,CASSHSYEQYF,TGTGCCAGCAGCCACAGCTACGAGCAGTACTTC
-,TRBJ2-1,19,-,TRBV21-1,CASSKSSSGRARRFNEQFF,TGTGCCAGCAGCAAGTCCTCTAGCGGGAGGGCCCGACGGTTCAATGAGCAGTTCTTC
-,TRBJ1-6,14,-,TRBV20-1,CSASGGLLNSPLHF,TGCAGTGCTAGTGGGGGGCTCCTTAATTCACCCCTCCACTTT
-,TRBJ2-7,15,TRBD2,TRBV5-4,CASSPSGRAVYEQYF,TGTGCCAGCAGCCCAAGCGGGAGAGCAGTCTACGAGCAGTACTTC
-,TRBJ2-1,13,TRBD2,TRBV5-6,CASSQSGGNEQFF,TGTGCCAGCAGCCAGAGCGGGGGCAATGAGCAGTTCTTC
-,TRBJ2-5,18,-,TRBV21-1,CANPKRGRTGAPQETQYF,TGTGCCAACCCGAAACGGGGGCGGACAGGGGCCCCCCAAGAGACCCAGTACTTC
-,TRBJ2-4,15,TRBD2,TRBV6-2/TRBV6-3,CASSRGGIAKNIQYF,TGTGCCAGCAGCCGCGGGGGGATAGCCAAAAACATTCAGTACTTC
-,TRBJ1-3,13,-,TRBV11-3,CASSSGAGNTIYF,TGTGCCAGCAGCTCAGGGGCTGGAAACACCATATATTTT
once,TRBJ2-1,13,TRBD1,TRBV6-5,CASRRTGGNEQFF,TGTGCCAGCAGAAGGACAGGGGGCAATGAGCAGTTCTTC
-,TRBJ2-3,16,-,TRBV7-9,CASSTAGAVSTDTQYF,TGTGCCAGCAGCACTGCGGGGGCCGTCAGCACAGATACGCAGTATTTT
-,TRBJ2-7,12,-,TRBV5-6,CASSFGVYEQYF,TGTGCCAGCAGCTTCGGGGTCTACGAGCAGTACTTC
-,TRBJ2-7,14,TRBD1,TRBV18,CASSGDRGSHEQYF,TGTGCCAGCTCCGGGGACAGGGGGAGCCACGAGCAGTACTTC
few,TRBJ2-1,14,-,TRBV11-3,CASSPRQNYNEQFF,TGTGCCAGCAGCCCCAGACAAAACTACAATGAGCAGTTCTTC
-,TRBJ1-6,14,-,TRBV6-6,CASSPGMALAPLHF,TGTGCCAGCAGCCCGGGAATGGCCCTCGCACCCCTCCACTTT
once,TRBJ2-5,13,-,TRBV7-2,CATSSQIQETQYF,TGTGCCACCTCCTCCCAGATCCAAGAGACCCAGTACTTC
-,TRBJ1-1,13,-,TRBV19,CASDGGRGTEAFF,TGTGCCAGCGACGGGGGGCGAGGCACTGAAGCTTTCTTT
-,TRBJ2-7,16,TRBD1,TRBV7-6,CASSLEGQGSSYEQYF,TGTGCCAGCAGCTTAGAGGGACAGGGATCCTCCTACGAGCAGTACTTC